These 29 T cell receptor beta chains share one sample of origin, sequenced in a study of T cells after yellow fever vaccination. TCRdb fed the 5' RACE reads into MiXCR, producing one record per CDR3 protein. The sample records roughly 170,000 distinct CDR3 sequences, around 8.5% being singletons. This sample comprised CD8+ T cells sorted from PBMCs, obtained 45 days after the yellow fever booster vaccination. Receptors originate from a man between 18 and 35 years old who received the YFV17D yellow fever vaccine.

This clonotype was seen ten or more times. The chain uses TRBV12-3 or TRBV12-4 and TRBJ2-5; D tentatively fits TRBD1 or TRBD2 (5 bases each). V was clipped by 3 bases and J by 5 bases, with 7 bases between them. This CDR3 has 12 residues. The CDR3 DNA is TGTGCCAGCAGTTTTGAGGGGGAGACCCAGTACTTC. It codes for CASSFEGETQYF.

The chain carries TRBV7-7 and TRBJ2-7, with D perhaps matching TRBD2 (5 bases). Germline CDR1 and CDR2: SSHAT and FNYEAQ (reference sequence). The CDR3 length is 15 residues. V lost 3 bases, J lost 2 bases, and 14 bases lay in between. CDR3 residues: CASSFQRFPAYEQYF. CDR3 nucleotide sequence: TGTGCCAGCAGCTTTCAGCGGTTTCCCGCCTACGAGCAGTACTTC.

The V gene is TRBV4-1, the J gene TRBJ1-1; D may be TRBD1 (6 bases). The CDR3 length is 16 residues. The V end was cut by 2 bases, the J end by 5 bases, with 18 bases between. From germline, CDR1 is MGHRA and CDR2 YSYEKL. The CDR3 loop is CASSQPPAGAQTEAFF. DNA of the CDR3: TGCGCCAGCAGCCAACCCCCGGCAGGGGCCCAAACTGAAGCTTTCTTT.

This clonotype was seen a handful of times. The J gene is TRBJ1-5, the V gene TRBV6-2 or TRBV6-3, with D tentatively TRBD1 (6 bases). The CDR3 contains 15 residues. Germline V CDR1 and CDR2: MNHEY, SVGEGT. The germline V and J ends were trimmed by 8 bases and 4 bases, with 18 bases remaining between them. The CDR3 spells CASSAGAGENQPQHF. As DNA, the CDR3 is TGTGCCAGCTCTGCGGGGGCAGGTGAGAATCAGCCCCAGCATTTT.

This clonotype was picked up many times. The rearrangement uses TRBV4-1 and TRBJ1-6, with D hard to call. CDR3 size: 15 residues. Trimming pared 4 bases from V and 6 bases from J, leaving 13 bases between. Germline loops: CDR1 MGHRA, CDR2 YSYEKL. CDR3 sequence: CASSPSLNGNSPLHF. The DNA for the CDR3 is TGCGCCAGCAGCCCTTCATTGAATGGTAATTCACCCCTCCACTTT.

This clonotype was observed a handful of times. The rearrangement uses TRBV7-2 and TRBJ1-6, with TRBD1 identical over 8 bases. The V gene end was trimmed by 1 base and the J gene end by 2 bases; junction bases not matched to a gene: 7. Germline V CDR1 and CDR2: SGHTA, FQGNSA. This CDR3 has 18 residues. CDR3 in amino acids: CASSLGTGRGPYNSPLHF. CDR3 DNA: TGTGCCAGCAGCTTAGGGACAGGGAGAGGTCCCTATAATTCACCCCTCCACTTT.

This clonotype was detected many times. The gene calls are TRBV6-4 and TRBJ2-3; TRBD2 matches 15 bases. Unmatched junction bases numbered 5, after V lost 6 bases and J lost 1 base. In germline, CDR1 is MRHNA, CDR2 SNTAGT. This CDR3 is built from 17 residues. The CDR3 nucleotides read TGTGCCAGCAGCCGGACTAGCGGGGGGGCAGGCACAGATACGCAGTATTTT. It translates to CASSRTSGGAGTDTQYF.

There are a few counts of this clonotype. J is TRBJ1-1 and V is TRBV12-3 or TRBV12-4, with D unresolved. Deletions cut 2 bases from V and 5 bases from J, with 9 bases between. This CDR3 has 13 amino acids. The CDR3 is CASSLSRPTEAFF. The CDR3 nucleotides read TGTGCCAGCAGTTTATCCCGCCCGACTGAAGCTTTCTTT.

This chain connects TRBV10-3 to TRBJ2-3; 8 bases are shared with TRBD1. The junction had 11 bases not matched to a gene; V was cut back by 5 bases and J by 1 base. Germline CDR1 reads ENHRY; CDR2 reads SYGVKD. The CDR3 sequence is 17 residues long. The CDR3 region has the DNA TGTGCCATCAGTATATCGGACAGGGAAGTGGGCACAGATACGCAGTATTTT. It codes for CAISISDREVGTDTQYF.

This clonotype has at least ten counts. The chain recombines TRBV29-1 with TRBJ2-5; D may match TRBD1 or TRBD2 (5 bases each). The CDR3 spans 13 residues. CDR1 and CDR2 from the germline V gene are SQVTM and ANQGSEA. Trimming removed 1 base from V and 3 bases from J, with 9 bases in between. The CDR3 is CSVEGGTKETQYF. As DNA, the CDR3 is TGCAGCGTTGAAGGAGGGACGAAAGAGACCCAGTACTTC.

The chain couples TRBV19 to TRBJ1-1; D not certain. Trimming took off 3 bases at V and 7 bases at J, with 9 bases between the two ends. CDR1 is LNHDA, CDR2 SQIVND, per germline (reference sequence). This CDR3 has 12 residues. Written as DNA, the CDR3 is TGTGCCAGTAGTATGATTCGGGGTGAAGCTTTCTTT. Translation gives CASSMIRGEAFF. The complete variable domain, with remaining parts taken from reference TRBV19 and TRBJ1-1, reads DGGITQSPKYLFRKEGQNVTLSCEQNLNHDAMYWYRQDPGQGLRLIYYSQIVNDFQKGDIAEGYSVSREKKESFPLTVTSAQKNPTAFYLCASSMIRGEAFFGQGTRLTVV.

The V and J genes are TRBV28 and TRBJ2-1; D is possibly TRBD1 (6 bases). V was trimmed by 4 bases and J by 5 bases, leaving 12 bases between them. This CDR3 comprises 14 residues. The germline V gene encodes CDR1 MDHEN and CDR2 SYDVKM. The CDR3 bases are TGTGCCAGCAGTTGGACAGAGACTAACAATGAGCAGTTCTTC. As protein: CASSWTETNNEQFF. The whole variable domain, remainder taken from reference TRBV28 and TRBJ2-1, is DVKVTQSSRYLVKRTGEKVFLECVQDMDHENMFWYRQDPGLGLRLIYFSYDVKMKEKGDIPEGYSVSREKKERFSLILESASTNQTSMYLCASSWTETNNEQFFGPGTRLTVL.

The sample holds a few counts of this clonotype. This chain joins TRBV7-9 and TRBJ1-1; perhaps TRBD1 as D (6 bases). Trimming removed 5 bases at V and 3 bases at J, with 25 bases between. The CDR3 sequence is 18 residues long. Germline V lookup: CDR1 SEHNR, CDR2 FQNEAQ (reference sequence). CDR3 sequence: CASSPAGGQGRLDTEAFF. The DNA of the CDR3 is TGTGCCAGCAGCCCTGCTGGGGGCCAGGGGCGCTTGGACACTGAAGCTTTCTTT.

This clonotype was detected a few times. The chain employs TRBV11-2 and TRBJ2-7; 11 nucleotides agree with TRBD1. The junction had 7 bases not matched to a gene; V was cut back by 3 bases and J by 0 bases. Germline V gene data show CDR1 as SGHAT and CDR2 as FQNNGV. There are 17 residues in the CDR3. DNA for the CDR3: TGTGCCAGCAGCTTCCCGGGACAGGGGGTCAGCTCCTACGAGCAGTACTTC. Translation gives CASSFPGQGVSSYEQYF. Combining the CDR3 with reference TRBV11-2 and TRBJ2-7 gives the whole variable domain EAGVAQSPRYKIIEKRQSVAFWCNPISGHATLYWYQQILGQGPKLLIQFQNNGVVDDSQLPKDRFSAERLKGVDSTLKIQPAKLEDSAVYLCASSFPGQGVSSYEQYFGPGTRLTVT.

The chain combines TRBV4-2 with TRBJ2-4; TRBD2 is a possible D gene (7 bases). The V gene's germline CDR1 is LGHNA and CDR2 YNFKEQ. The CDR3 is made up of 16 amino acids. V shed 4 bases and J shed 6 bases, with 19 bases lying between them. CDR3 DNA: TGTGCCAGCAGCCCCAATGCGGGGGCACAGGGAAACATTCAGTACTTC. This sequence encodes CASSPNAGAQGNIQYF.

This clonotype was seen only a few times. The CDR3 DNA reads as TGTGCCAGTAGGGGACCGAACACCGGGGAGCTGTTTTTT. This encodes CASRGPNTGELFF. This chain connects TRBV6-5 to TRBJ2-2; D may match TRBD1 or TRBD2 (5 bases each). Trimming took 9 bases from V and 0 from J, leaving 8 bases between them. Germline values: CDR1 MNHEY, CDR2 SVGAGI. The CDR3 has 13 residues.

The table lists this clonotype with many counts. J is TRBJ2-7 and V is TRBV29-1, with D possibly TRBD1 on 6 matching bases. Germline-derived CDR1 and CDR2 are SQVTM and ANQGSEA. The CDR3 consists of 12 residues. V was cut by 0 bases and J by 12 bases, with 15 bases left in between. The DNA of the CDR3 is TGCAGCGTTGAAGACAACAGGGCCTGGCCGTACTTC. Protein: CSVEDNRAWPYF.

The V gene is TRBV2, the J gene TRBJ2-4, with D possibly matching TRBD1 (6 bases). CDR3 size: 14 residues. The germline V gene encodes CDR1 SNHLY and CDR2 FYNNEI. Trimming removed 3 bases from V and 6 bases from J, with 12 bases in between. CDR3 nucleotides: TGTGCCAGCAGTGACTTACAGGGCGGAAACATTCAGTACTTC. Translation: CASSDLQGGNIQYF. Filled out from reference TRBV2 and TRBJ2-4, the complete variable domain reads EPEVTQTPSHQVTQMGQEVILRCVPISNHLYFYWYRQILGQKVEFLVSFYNNEISEKSEIFDDQFSVERPDGSNFTLKIRSTKLEDSAMYFCASSDLQGGNIQYFGAGTRLSVL.

This clonotype has just a few counts. This chain uses TRBV10-3 with TRBJ1-5; D ambiguous. Trimming cost V 6 bases and J 6 bases, with 12 bases left between them. The CDR3 loop spans 13 amino acids. Per germline, CDR1 ENHRY and CDR2 SYGVKD. CDR3 in DNA: TGTGCCATCAGGGGAGAAGGGTCTCAGCCCCAGCATTTT. Protein sequence: CAIRGEGSQPQHF.

This clonotype was counted between two and nine times. The chain carries TRBV7-8 and TRBJ2-5; 13 bases map to TRBD2. Germline assignment: CDR1 SGHVS and CDR2 FQNEAQ. Trimming removed 5 bases from V and 2 bases from J; junction bases left unmatched: 11. The CDR3 covers 18 residues. CDR3 amino acids: CASSHPGLAGSLQETQYF. CDR3 sequence (DNA): TGTGCCAGCAGCCACCCGGGACTAGCGGGGTCTCTGCAAGAGACCCAGTACTTC.

The chain is built from TRBV3-1 and TRBJ2-2; a weak D match, TRBD2 (6 bases). Per the germline V gene, CDR1 is LGHDT and CDR2 is YNNKEL (reference sequence). V was cut by 2 bases and J by 7 bases, with 23 bases left in between. This CDR3 is built from 18 residues. The CDR3 here is CASSQSQRALGSDGELFF. CDR3 nucleotide sequence: TGTGCCAGCAGCCAAAGTCAGCGGGCCCTAGGCTCGGACGGGGAGCTGTTTTTT.

This clonotype was detected a few times. J is TRBJ2-7 and V is TRBV20-1; 9 nucleotides match TRBD1. V trimming: 5 bases; J trimming: 4 bases; junction bases outside the gene matches: 12. Germline loops: CDR1 DFQATT, CDR2 SNEGSKA (reference sequence). The CDR3 is made up of 15 amino acids. The CDR3: CSAVNLDRGKYEQYF. The CDR3 DNA reads as TGCAGTGCTGTCAACCTGGACAGGGGCAAGTACGAGCAGTACTTC.

This clonotype was detected only a few times. The rearrangement joins TRBV4-1 to TRBJ2-2, with D hard to call. In germline, CDR1 is MGHRA, CDR2 YSYEKL. V lost 4 bases to trimming and J lost 4 bases, with 16 bases between them. This CDR3 is built from 16 residues. The CDR3 loop is CASSPSPSPGTGELFF. Here the CDR3 DNA reads TGCGCCAGCAGCCCCTCCCCCAGTCCGGGCACCGGGGAGCTGTTTTTT.

This rearrangement joins TRBV6-2 or TRBV6-3 to TRBJ1-5; 7 bases agree with TRBD1. The CDR3 has 16 residues. V lost 6 bases and J lost 0; bases outside the gene matches: 8. Germline lookup yields CDR1 MNHEY and CDR2 SVGEGT. CDR3 DNA: TGTGCCAGCAGCAATCGGGACAGAGCTAGCAATCAGCCCCAGCATTTT. This sequence encodes CASSNRDRASNQPQHF.

V and J are TRBV7-2 and TRBJ2-5; 12 bases map to TRBD2. Trimming removed 1 base from V and 4 bases from J; junction bases left unmatched: 4. Germline V gene lookup returns CDR1 SGHTA and CDR2 FQGNSA. The CDR3 runs to 16 residues. The DNA for the CDR3 is TGTGCCAGCAGCTTAGGGGTGACTAGCGGGGGAGAGACCCAGTACTTC. Translating gives CASSLGVTSGGETQYF.

In its sample, this clonotype was seen many times. The J gene is TRBJ2-5, the V gene TRBV7-8; D gene ambiguous. CDR3 length: 12 amino acids. Between the trimmed V and J ends, which lost 8 bases and 1 base, there was a span of 8 bases. The V gene's germline CDR1 is SGHVS and CDR2 FQNEAQ. The CDR3 nucleotides read TGTGCCAGCGCTTACCTCCAAGAGACCCAGTACTTC. As protein: CASAYLQETQYF.

This clonotype was seen a handful of times. The chain has TRBV30 and TRBJ1-1; D uncertain. CDR3 length equals 12 residues. The germline V and J ends were trimmed by 3 bases and 4 bases, with 9 bases remaining between them. CDR1 is GTSNPN, CDR2 SVGIG, per germline (reference sequence). CDR3 sequence reads: CAWSPLGTEAFF. The CDR3 nucleotides are TGTGCCTGGAGCCCTCTAGGCACTGAAGCTTTCTTT.

This chain uses TRBV5-4 with TRBJ1-5; D not certain. The CDR3 extends over 14 amino acids. V was trimmed by 1 base and J by 0 bases, leaving 5 bases between them. Germline-derived CDR1 and CDR2 are SGHNT and YYREEE (reference sequence). The CDR3 loop is CASSLWNSNQPQHF. CDR3 in DNA: TGTGCCAGCAGCTTGTGGAATAGCAATCAGCCCCAGCATTTT.

There are a few counts of this clonotype. A junction end diverges from the germline sequence, so it may reflect a read error. V and J are TRBV6-1 and TRBJ2-7, with 8 bases fitting TRBD2. The CDR3 contains 15 residues. CDR1 and CDR2 from the germline V gene are MNHNS and SASEGT. The DNA of the CDR3 is TGTGCCGGAGGTTCCGGGACTAGGCCCTCCCACGAGCAGTACTTC. Encoded protein: CAGGSGTRPSHEQYF.